Shown below are 28 T cell receptor beta chains from a single sample sequenced in a study of T cell responses to AZD1222 COVID-19 vaccine. TCRdb's copy holds only in-frame clones and misses some; the assay was immunoSEQ multiplex PCR. In the table there are roughly 67,000 clones, around 88% of which are singletons. Sequencing was performed on peripheral blood, taken on day 0 of AZD1222 vaccination. These receptors were collected from an adult in good health.

This chain links TRBV29-1 with TRBJ2-1; 15 bases agree with TRBD2. Germline V gene data show CDR1 as SQVTM and CDR2 as ANQGSEA. The junction had 2 bases not matched to a gene; V was cut back by 1 base and J by 7 bases. CDR3 length: 15 residues. The CDR3 bases are TGCAGCGTTGAAGGAGGGACTAGCGGGAGGAATGAGCAGTTCTTC. It yields the protein CSVEGGTSGRNEQFF.

The chain uses TRBV14 and TRBJ2-3; unclear D gene. This CDR3 is built from 13 residues. Trimming shortened V by 0 bases and J by 5 bases, and 6 bases separated the two germline ends. Germline CDR1 reads SGHDN; CDR2 reads FVKESK. CDR3 protein: CASSQEMQDTQYF. For the CDR3, the DNA is TGTGCCAGCAGCCAAGAGATGCAAGATACGCAGTATTTT.

The chain recombines TRBV7-6 with TRBJ2-7; perhaps TRBD2 as D (6 bases). CDR1 and CDR2 from the germline V gene are SGHVS and FNYEAQ. The CDR3 has 16 amino acids. Between the trimmed V and J ends, which lost 1 base and 0 bases, there was a span of 13 bases. The CDR3 is CASSLDRQGGSYEQYF. DNA for the CDR3: TGTGCCAGCAGCTTAGATCGGCAGGGAGGCTCCTACGAGCAGTACTTC.

The rearrangement links TRBV10-3 to TRBJ2-3, with 8 bases fitting TRBD2. After removal of 3 bases from V and 2 bases from J, the junction contained 4 bases not matched to a gene. The CDR3 spans 15 residues. The V gene's germline CDR1 is ENHRY and CDR2 SYGVKD. This chain's CDR3 is CAISDTSGNTDTQYF. The CDR3 DNA sequence: TGTGCCATCAGTGACACTAGCGGCAACACAGATACGCAGTATTTT.

This clone showed up just once. J is TRBJ2-1 and V is TRBV5-1; D gene unclear. The germline CDR1 and CDR2 sequences are SGHRS and YFSETQ. Trimming left V 2 bases short and J 7 bases short, with 7 bases between. This CDR3 is 12 amino acids long. CDR3 DNA sequence: TGCGCCAGCAGCTTAAAGGAAAATGAGCAGTTCTTC. Translation: CASSLKENEQFF.

This chain joins TRBV18 and TRBJ2-3; D is uncertain. V gave up 5 bases and J gave up 6 bases, with 9 bases separating them. Per germline, CDR1 KGHSH and CDR2 LQKENI. The CDR3 contains 12 residues. In DNA form, the CDR3 reads TGTGCCAGCTCATCCTTGGGGGATACGCAGTATTTT. Its protein product is CASSSLGDTQYF.

V is TRBV7-9 and J is TRBJ2-1; the D gene is possibly TRBD1 (6 bases). Per germline, CDR1 SEHNR and CDR2 FQNEAQ (reference sequence). This CDR3 comprises 13 residues. V was pared by 7 bases and J by 5 bases, with 12 bases between. CDR3 protein: CASIPSGDNEQFF. CDR3 bases: TGTGCCAGCATCCCTTCAGGGGACAATGAGCAGTTCTTC.

This chain joins TRBV5-8 and TRBJ1-1; D may be TRBD1 (5 bases). Germline V gives CDR1 SGHTS, CDR2 YDEGEE. The CDR3 has 15 amino acids. V dropped 0 bases and J dropped 1 base, with 10 bases sitting between them. Here the CDR3 reads CASSLGGHKNTEAFF. CDR3 coding DNA: TGTGCCAGCAGCTTGGGCGGACATAAGAACACTGAAGCTTTCTTT.

This chain links TRBV4-2 with TRBJ1-6; 7 bases are a match to TRBD1. Germline trimming cut 4 bases from V and 10 bases from J; bases unmatched to any gene: 10. This CDR3 comprises 15 residues. Germline V gene sequence: CDR1 LGHNA, CDR2 YNFKEQ. This CDR3 reads CASSREDRNESPLHF. The CDR3 DNA reads TGTGCCAGCAGCCGAGAGGACAGGAATGAGTCACCCCTCCACTTT.

A single count supports this clone. This chain connects TRBV19 to TRBJ2-1; D not certain. V was trimmed by 10 bases and J by 0 bases, leaving 19 bases between them. Germline CDR1 reads LNHDA; CDR2 reads SQIVND (reference sequence). This CDR3 spans 16 amino acids. CDR3 nucleotide sequence: TGTGCCACCTCCAAGGTAGCCCAAAGCTCCTACAATGAGCAGTTCTTC. It encodes CATSKVAQSSYNEQFF.

The chain links TRBV21-1 to TRBJ1-5; the table's TRBD1 call for D was not verified on the DNA. TRBV21-1 is a recognized pseudogene. The CDR3 totals 13 residues. CDR3 coding DNA: TGTGCCAGCAGCCAAAAGACAGGTCAGCCCCAGCATTTT. This encodes CASSQKTGQPQHF.

J is TRBJ1-3 and V is TRBV19; 7 bases map to TRBD1. The trim removed 7 bases at V and 0 bases at J, leaving 6 bases unmatched. Germline CDR1 reads LNHDA; CDR2 reads SQIVND (reference sequence). The CDR3 runs 15 residues. CDR3 sequence: CASTQGQISGNTIYF. CDR3 nucleotides: TGTGCCAGTACCCAGGGACAGATCTCTGGAAACACCATATATTTT.

This clone was observed a handful of times. The chain combines TRBV5-4 with TRBJ2-7, with a weak D call TRBD1 (7 bases). Trimming took 4 bases from V and 2 from J, leaving 16 bases between them. The CDR3 contains 15 residues. Germline CDR1 and CDR2: SGHNT and YYREEE (reference sequence). CDR3 loop: CASSPGAGQAYEQYF. CDR3 sequence (DNA): TGTGCCAGCAGCCCGGGGGCTGGACAGGCCTACGAGCAGTACTTC.

The chain is built from TRBV27 and TRBJ2-7; TRBD1 matches at 11 bases. V was clipped by 5 bases and J by 3 bases; unmatched bases: 6. Germline V gene sequence: CDR1 MNHEY, CDR2 SMNVEV (reference sequence). The CDR3 runs 15 residues. The CDR3 DNA reads as TGTGCCAGCAGTAACGGACAGGGGGCGAGCTACGAGCAGTACTTC. Encoded protein: CASSNGQGASYEQYF.

The chain uses TRBV3-1 (or the pseudogene TRBV3-2) and TRBJ1-2; D gene unclear. Looked up from germline, CDR1 is LGHDT and CDR2 is YNNKEL (reference sequence). CDR3 size: 14 residues. Trimming stripped 4 bases from V and 7 bases from J, with 16 bases between. The CDR3, as DNA: TGTGCCAGCAGCCCCCCCCTTTACGGCGGTGGCTACACCTTC. This codes for CASSPPLYGGGYTF.

The V and J genes are TRBV10-3 and TRBJ2-3; TRBD2 is a possible D gene (7 bases). The CDR3 totals 12 residues. From germline, CDR1 is ENHRY and CDR2 SYGVKD. With 11 bases removed from V and 2 bases from J, the gap between germline ends came to 11 bases. This CDR3 reads CAGGANTDTQYF. The CDR3 DNA reads TGTGCCGGGGGGGCTAACACAGATACGCAGTATTTT.

The rearrangement uses TRBV30 and TRBJ1-1; D is ambiguous. The CDR3 spans 11 residues. The V gene's germline CDR1 is GTSNPN and CDR2 SVGIG (reference sequence). V shed 3 bases and J shed 1 base, with 3 bases lying between them. CDR3 nucleotide sequence: TGTGCCTGGAGGCGGAACACTGAAGCTTTCTTT. Its protein product is CAWRRNTEAFF.

This chain joins TRBV19 and TRBJ1-6; D is possibly TRBD1 (6 bases). With 0 bases removed from V and 4 bases from J, the gap between germline ends came to 19 bases. The CDR3 has 19 residues. CDR1 and CDR2 (germline): LNHDA, SQIVND (reference sequence). CDR3 sequence reads: CASSIDLGVQGPYNSPLHF. The CDR3 DNA reads TGTGCCAGTAGTATAGATCTGGGTGTCCAGGGGCCTTATAATTCACCCCTCCACTTT.

CDR3 loop: CASSVMGLGEKLFF. The DNA of the CDR3 is TGTGCCAGCAGCGTAATGGGTCTGGGTGAAAAACTGTTTTTT. This sequence joins TRBV9 and TRBJ1-4; D is ambiguous. The CDR3 spans 14 residues. CDR1 is SGDLS and CDR2 is YYNGEE in the germline V gene. Trimming shortened V by 1 base and J by 7 bases, and 11 bases separated the two germline ends.

CDR3: CASSPSSSVDSPLHF. Here the CDR3 DNA reads TGTGCCAGCTCACCGTCCTCCTCGGTGGATTCACCCCTCCACTTT. The chain recombines TRBV18 with TRBJ1-6; D gene unclear. The CDR3 spans 15 residues. V shed 3 bases and J shed 8 bases, with 14 bases lying between them. Germline CDR1 reads KGHSH; CDR2 reads LQKENI.

Only a few counts were recorded for this clone. V usage is TRBV28 and J usage is TRBJ1-1; D is perhaps TRBD1 (6 bases). The germline CDR1 and CDR2 sequences are MDHEN and SYDVKM. V shed 8 bases and J shed 2 bases, with 15 bases lying between them. This CDR3 comprises 14 residues. The CDR3 DNA reads TGTGCCAGCCAGAGCTTAGGGGGAAACACTGAAGCTTTCTTT. It yields the protein CASQSLGGNTEAFF.

V usage is TRBV9 and J usage is TRBJ1-6, with 12 positions matching TRBD1. The CDR3 spans 16 residues. The trim removed 4 bases at V and 10 bases at J, leaving 9 bases unmatched. Germline V lookup: CDR1 SGDLS, CDR2 YYNGEE. The CDR3 bases are TGTGCCAGCAGCCTAAATTGGGGACAGGGGGCCTCACCCCTCCACTTT. It codes for CASSLNWGQGASPLHF.

This clone has a single count. V and J are TRBV3-1 (or the pseudogene TRBV3-2) and TRBJ2-1; 8 bases are a match to TRBD2. CDR3 length: 17 amino acids. Trimming took 4 bases from V and 5 from J; bases not matched to a gene: 13. CDR1 and CDR2 from the germline V gene are LGHDT and YNNKEL (reference sequence). The CDR3 bases are TGTGCCAGCAGCCCCCAAAGAGGCGGGGGGCCCCACAATGAGCAGTTCTTC. Protein sequence: CASSPQRGGGPHNEQFF.

The chain has TRBV6-5 and TRBJ2-2, with D perhaps TRBD1 (6 bases). Trimming took 2 bases from V and 3 from J, leaving 7 bases between them. There are 14 residues in the CDR3. Looked up from germline, CDR1 is MNHEY and CDR2 is SVGAGI. CDR3 protein: CASSYRGYTGELFF. The CDR3 nucleotides read TGTGCCAGCAGTTACAGGGGGTACACCGGGGAGCTGTTTTTT.

V is TRBV7-9 and J is TRBJ1-5, with 9 positions matching TRBD1. J was trimmed by 5 bases and V by 4 bases; bases with no gene match: 9. This CDR3 is 16 amino acids long. Germline V gene lookup returns CDR1 SEHNR and CDR2 FQNEAQ (reference sequence). The CDR3 sequence: CASSSSGRTGDQPQHF. The CDR3 DNA is TGTGCCAGCAGCTCATCGGGCCGGACAGGGGATCAGCCCCAGCATTTT.

A note on this clone: The same CDR3 arises from other DNA sequences in this sample as well. V is TRBV11-2 and J is TRBJ2-7; D perhaps matches TRBD2 (5 bases). Trimming cost V 5 bases and J 2 bases, with 7 bases left between them. Germline assignment: CDR1 SGHAT and CDR2 FQNNGV. This CDR3 has 12 amino acids. CDR3 region: CASSLGTYEQYF. Written as DNA, the CDR3 is TGTGCCAGCAGCCTCGGGACCTACGAGCAGTACTTC.

This rearrangement joins TRBV6-5 to TRBJ2-7; a weak D match, TRBD2 (6 bases). Germline V gene lookup returns CDR1 MNHEY and CDR2 SVGAGI. Deletions cut 7 bases from V and 4 bases from J, with 20 bases between. This CDR3 has 15 residues. The CDR3 nucleotides read TGTGCCAGCAAACCGACCATTCTAGGGACTTACGAGCAGTACTTC. Translating gives CASKPTILGTYEQYF.

The chain joins TRBV5-4 to TRBJ1-1; tentative D call: TRBD1 (5 bases). The length of the CDR3 is 14 residues. The V gene's germline CDR1 is SGHNT and CDR2 YYREEE (reference sequence). The germline V and J ends were trimmed by 3 bases and 6 bases, with 15 bases remaining between them. CDR3 loop: CASSSSRDVSEAFF. CDR3 coding DNA: TGTGCCAGCAGCTCCTCCCGGGACGTCTCTGAAGCTTTCTTT.